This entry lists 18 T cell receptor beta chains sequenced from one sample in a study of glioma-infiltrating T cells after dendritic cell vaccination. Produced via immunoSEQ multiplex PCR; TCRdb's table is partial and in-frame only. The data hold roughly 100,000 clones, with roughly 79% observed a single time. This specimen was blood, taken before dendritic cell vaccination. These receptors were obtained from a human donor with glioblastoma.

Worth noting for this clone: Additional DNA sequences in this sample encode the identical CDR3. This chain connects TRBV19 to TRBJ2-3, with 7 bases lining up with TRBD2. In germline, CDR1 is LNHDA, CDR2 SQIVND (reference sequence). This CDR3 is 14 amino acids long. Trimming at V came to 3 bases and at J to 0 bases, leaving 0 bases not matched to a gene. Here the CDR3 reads CASSMGGSTDTQYF. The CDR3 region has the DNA TGTGCCAGTAGTATGGGAGGGAGCACAGATACGCAGTATTTT.

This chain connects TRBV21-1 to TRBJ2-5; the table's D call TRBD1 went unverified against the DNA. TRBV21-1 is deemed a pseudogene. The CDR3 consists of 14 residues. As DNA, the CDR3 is TGTGCCAGCAGCGTTCGGACAGGATGGGAGACCCAGTACTTC. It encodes CASSVRTGWETQYF.

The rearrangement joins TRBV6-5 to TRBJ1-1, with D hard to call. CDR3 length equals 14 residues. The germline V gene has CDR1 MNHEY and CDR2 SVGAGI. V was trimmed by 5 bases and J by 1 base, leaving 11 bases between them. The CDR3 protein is CASSEVGGNTEAFF. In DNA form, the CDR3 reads TGTGCCAGCAGTGAAGTGGGAGGGAACACTGAAGCTTTCTTT.

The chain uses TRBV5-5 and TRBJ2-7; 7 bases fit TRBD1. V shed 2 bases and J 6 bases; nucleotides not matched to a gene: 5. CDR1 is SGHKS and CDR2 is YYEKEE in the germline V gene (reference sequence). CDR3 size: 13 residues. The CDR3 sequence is CASSFTTGPEQYF. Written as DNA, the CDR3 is TGTGCCAGCAGCTTTACGACAGGGCCCGAGCAGTACTTC.

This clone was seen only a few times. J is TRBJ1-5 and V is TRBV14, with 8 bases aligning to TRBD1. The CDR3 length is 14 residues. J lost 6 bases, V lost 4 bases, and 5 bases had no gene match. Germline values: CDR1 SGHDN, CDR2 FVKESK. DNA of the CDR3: TGTGCCAGCAGCCGGACAGGGATGGGTCAGCCCCAGCATTTT. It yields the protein CASSRTGMGQPQHF.

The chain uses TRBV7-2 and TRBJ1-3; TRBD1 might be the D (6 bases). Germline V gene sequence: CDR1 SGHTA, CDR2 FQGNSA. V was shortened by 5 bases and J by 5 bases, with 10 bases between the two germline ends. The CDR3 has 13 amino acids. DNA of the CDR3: TGTGCCAGCAGCGCAGGGGTTAGAAACACCATATATTTT. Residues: CASSAGVRNTIYF.

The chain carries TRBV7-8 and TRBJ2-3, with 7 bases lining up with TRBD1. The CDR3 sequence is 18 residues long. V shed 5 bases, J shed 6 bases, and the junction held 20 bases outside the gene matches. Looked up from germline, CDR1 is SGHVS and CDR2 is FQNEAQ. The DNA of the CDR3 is TGTGCCAGCAGCCTCTTGAAGCTTGCCAGGGGGATAAGGGATACGCAGTATTTT. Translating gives CASSLLKLARGIRDTQYF.

CDR3 amino acids: CASSPTGYSTDTQYF. The CDR3 bases are TGCGCCAGCAGCCCGACAGGTTATAGCACAGATACGCAGTATTTT. The V gene is TRBV5-1, the J gene TRBJ2-3; D perhaps matches TRBD1 (6 bases). Trimming shortened V by 4 bases and J by 0 bases, and 12 bases separated the two germline ends. This CDR3 spans 15 amino acids. Per germline, CDR1 SGHRS and CDR2 YFSETQ.

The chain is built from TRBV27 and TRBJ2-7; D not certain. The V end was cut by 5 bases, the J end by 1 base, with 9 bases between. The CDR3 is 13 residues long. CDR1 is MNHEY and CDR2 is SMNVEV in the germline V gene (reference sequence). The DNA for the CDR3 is TGTGCCAGCAGTGTCCGCTATTCCTACGAGCAGTACTTC. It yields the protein CASSVRYSYEQYF.

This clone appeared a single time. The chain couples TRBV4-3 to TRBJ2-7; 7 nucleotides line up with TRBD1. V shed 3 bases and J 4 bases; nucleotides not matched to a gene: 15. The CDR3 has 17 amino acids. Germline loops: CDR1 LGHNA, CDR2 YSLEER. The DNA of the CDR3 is TGCGCCAGCAGCCAGGGGAGACAGGGTGCTTTGTCTTACGAGCAGTACTTC. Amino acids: CASSQGRQGALSYEQYF.

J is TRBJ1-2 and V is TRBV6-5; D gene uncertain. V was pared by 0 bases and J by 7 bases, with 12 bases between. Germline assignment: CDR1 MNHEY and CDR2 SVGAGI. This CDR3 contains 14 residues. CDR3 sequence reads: CASSYSNSGSGYTF. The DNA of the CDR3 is TGTGCCAGCAGTTACTCGAACAGTGGTTCTGGCTACACCTTC.

The CDR3 sequence is CASSYQQTYEQYF. In DNA form, the CDR3 reads TGTGCCAGCAGTTACCAACAGACCTACGAGCAGTACTTC. The chain couples TRBV6-6 to TRBJ2-7, with unresolved D. V shed 2 bases and J shed 2 bases, with 7 bases lying between them. CDR3 size: 13 residues. Germline V gene sequence: CDR1 MNHNY, CDR2 SVGAGI (reference sequence).

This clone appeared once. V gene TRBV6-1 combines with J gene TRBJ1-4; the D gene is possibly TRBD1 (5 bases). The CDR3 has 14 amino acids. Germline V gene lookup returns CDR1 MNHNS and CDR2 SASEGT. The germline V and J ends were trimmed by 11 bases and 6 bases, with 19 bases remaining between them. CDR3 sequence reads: CAARAQDADEKLFF. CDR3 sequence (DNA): TGTGCCGCCAGGGCACAGGACGCGGATGAAAAACTGTTTTTT.

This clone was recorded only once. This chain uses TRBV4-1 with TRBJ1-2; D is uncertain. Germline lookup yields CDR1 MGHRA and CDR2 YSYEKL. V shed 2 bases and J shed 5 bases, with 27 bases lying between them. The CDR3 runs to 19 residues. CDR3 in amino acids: CASSQPRSGVRGQLYGYTF. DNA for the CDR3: TGCGCCAGCAGCCAACCCCGCAGCGGTGTTCGAGGGCAACTTTATGGCTACACCTTC.

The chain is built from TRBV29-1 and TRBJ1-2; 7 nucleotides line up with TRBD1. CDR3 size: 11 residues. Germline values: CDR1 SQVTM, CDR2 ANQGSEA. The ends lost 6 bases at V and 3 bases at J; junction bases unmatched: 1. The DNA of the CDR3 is TGCAGCGTCGGACAGGACTATGGCTACACCTTC. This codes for CSVGQDYGYTF.

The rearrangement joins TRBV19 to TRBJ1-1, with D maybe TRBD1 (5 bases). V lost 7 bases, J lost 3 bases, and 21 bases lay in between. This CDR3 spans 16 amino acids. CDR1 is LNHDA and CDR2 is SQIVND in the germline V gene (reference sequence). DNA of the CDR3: TGTGCCAGTACCCCCTTATGGGGCAAAGGGGACACTGAAGCTTTCTTT. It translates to CASTPLWGKGDTEAFF. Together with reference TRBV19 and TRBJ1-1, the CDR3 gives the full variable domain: DGGITQSPKYLFRKEGQNVTLSCEQNLNHDAMYWYRQDPGQGLRLIYYSQIVNDFQKGDIAEGYSVSREKKESFPLTVTSAQKNPTAFYLCASTPLWGKGDTEAFFGQGTRLTVV.

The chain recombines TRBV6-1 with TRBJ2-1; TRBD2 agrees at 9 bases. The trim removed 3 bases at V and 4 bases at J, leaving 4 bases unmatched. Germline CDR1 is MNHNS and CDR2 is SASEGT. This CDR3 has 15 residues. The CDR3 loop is CASSESSGGYNEQFF. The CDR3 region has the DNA TGTGCCAGCAGTGAGAGTAGCGGGGGTTACAATGAGCAGTTCTTC.

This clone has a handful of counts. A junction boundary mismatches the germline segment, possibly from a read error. The CDR3 DNA reads TGTGCCAGCAGCTTAGAGGACTCCTTCAATGAGCAGTTCTTC. It is translated as CASSLEDSFNEQFF. The V call is TRBV11-3, the J call TRBJ2-1; maybe TRBD2 (5 bases). Germline V gene data show CDR1 as SGHNT and CDR2 as YENEEA. The CDR3 is made up of 14 amino acids. The variable domain in full, completed from reference TRBV11-3 and TRBJ2-1, reads EAGVVQSPRYKIIEKKQPVAFWCNPISGHNTLYWYLQNLGQGPELLIRYENEEAVDDSQLPKDRFSAERLKGVDSTLKIQPAELGDSAVYLCASSLEDSFNEQFFGPGTRLTVL.